This T cell receptor beta chain was recorded in a study of shared clonotypes between healthy human individuals. This clone occurred once. There are 13 residues in the CDR3. CDR1 SGHTA and CDR2 FQGTGA come from the germline V gene. The V and J ends lost 0 bases and 7 bases respectively, with 9 bases between them. Sequencing was performed with immunoSEQ multiplex PCR; in TCRdb, only in-frame clones are kept and a portion is missing. The sample lists approximately 700,000 clones, roughly 73% occurring once. The sequence was collected from a woman aged 25-40 years in good health. The chain joins TRBV7-3 to TRBJ1-2; D unresolved. The source material was memory CD4+ T cells sorted from blood. Subset reported: CD45RA-negative fraction. CDR3 protein: CASSLTDSSGYTF. DNA for the CDR3: TGTGCCAGCAGCTTAACGGACTCCTCTGGCTACACCTTC.